This T cell receptor beta chain was sequenced for a study of T-cell memory formation after mild COVID-19. Overall study context: TCR clustering was largely donor specific. Findings of the study overall: Prior to infection, memory already included some responding clones, suggesting cross-reactive memory joined. CD4/CD8 balance held among clones contracting day 15 to 85, and later expanders leaned CD4+.

V was cut by 8 bases and J by 3 bases, with 13 bases left in between. The CDR3 runs to 13 residues. CDR1 and CDR2 (germline): KGHSH, LQKENI. This clonotype has a handful of counts. The antigen is undetermined. TCRdb ran MiXCR on the 5' RACE reads and lists one entry per CDR3 protein. This sample yields 290,000 or so distinct CDR3 sequences, of which just under 20% are seen a single time; under 25% belongs to the top ten. The chain is built from TRBV18 and TRBJ1-1; D not resolved. This receptor was obtained from a man aged 18 to 35 who had mild COVID-19 (a few samples of this study predate the infection). Cell type and time point are not known. The sequenced sample consisted of PBMCs or a T cell subset sorted from them (not recorded which). The CDR3 loop is CASTRMFDTEAFF. The CDR3 DNA reads as TGTGCCAGCACCCGGATGTTCGACACTGAAGCTTTCTTT.